This TCR beta chain was captured in a study of tumor and adjacent non-tumor tissue in lung cancer. Findings and caveats of the study: Tumor repertoires had a smaller top 100 clone share than normal lung. TCR diversity was significantly greater in tumor than normal lung tissue.

Three rounds of nested PCR, following a modified ARM-PCR protocol, produced the TCRbeta library. TCRdb reprocessed the multiplex PCR reads via MiXCR and lists one record per CDR3 protein. This table has 77,000 or so distinct CDR3 sequences, roughly 73% appearing once. CDR1 is SGHAT and CDR2 is FQNNGV in the germline V gene. The CDR3 totals 13 residues. Trimming removed 4 bases at V and 2 bases at J, with 8 bases between. RNA was extracted from bulk tissue without any cell sorting. This clonotype was detected ten times or more. No antigen is known for it. This sequence originates from a woman in her 50s with non-small cell lung cancer. The chain uses TRBV11-2 and TRBJ1-1; D ambiguous. Sequenced sample: lung tumor tissue. The CDR3 DNA follows: TGTGCCAGCAGCTCGACACCTAACACTGAAGCTTTCTTT. As protein: CASSSTPNTEAFF. The entire variable domain, with the rest obtained from reference TRBV11-2 and TRBJ1-1, is as follows: EAGVAQSPRYKIIEKRQSVAFWCNPISGHATLYWYQQILGQGPKLLIQFQNNGVVDDSQLPKDRFSAERLKGVDSTLKIQPAKLEDSAVYLCASSSTPNTEAFFGQGTRLTVV.